These 31 T cell receptor beta chains were all obtained from the same sample, sequenced in a study of regulatory T cells in long-lasting Graves disease. Time point: newly diagnosed GD, antithyroid drugs for less than 3 months. The TCR library used RNA extracted from PBMCs. In building TCR beta libraries, iRepertoire HTBI primers were used together with Arm-PCR of CDR3 regions. TCRdb analysed the multiplex PCR reads with MiXCR anew, one entry per CDR3 protein. The sample has around 450,000 distinct CDR3 sequences; over 12% are singletons. These data also featured in a second study, about T cells in Graves' hyperthyroidism and ophthalmopathy.

The sample consisted of peripheral blood mononuclear cells (PBMCs), taken at new diagnosis, from a patient treated with antithyroid drugs. Every receptor here comes from a middle-aged woman with Graves disease.

This clonotype was observed a few times. V and J are TRBV24-1 and TRBJ2-1; 14 bases match TRBD2. CDR3 length: 17 amino acids. V shed 3 bases, J shed 3 bases, and the junction held 3 bases outside the gene matches. Germline CDR1 KGHDR, CDR2 SFDVKD. The CDR3 loop reads CATSDLGTSGGYNEQFF. The CDR3 region has the DNA TGTGCCACCAGTGATCTAGGGACTAGCGGGGGCTACAATGAGCAGTTCTTC.

On this clonotype itself: The junction differs from germline at one of its ends, possibly a read error. The chain employs TRBV11-3 and TRBJ2-3; D call uncertain. Per germline, CDR1 SGHNT and CDR2 YENEEA. This CDR3 has 11 amino acids. The CDR3 DNA reads TGTGCCAGCAACTTAGCCGATACGCAGTATTTT. Amino acid sequence: CASNLADTQYF.

This clonotype appeared many times. This chain connects TRBV7-8 to TRBJ2-3, with TRBD2 identical over 13 bases. From germline, CDR1 is SGHVS and CDR2 FQNEAQ. The CDR3 spans 17 residues. V dropped 5 bases and J dropped 5; count of bases not matched to a gene: 10. This CDR3 reads CASSHQLAGGPEDTQYF. The CDR3, as DNA: TGTGCCAGCAGCCACCAACTAGCGGGAGGGCCGGAAGATACGCAGTATTTT.

The chain is built from TRBV14 and TRBJ1-2; D is possibly TRBD1 (5 bases). The germline V gene has CDR1 SGHDN and CDR2 FVKESK. Trimming left V 5 bases short and J 3 bases short, with 16 bases between. This CDR3 comprises 15 residues. Here the CDR3 reads CASSNQGPSYYGYTF. The DNA of the CDR3 is TGTGCCAGCAGCAATCAGGGTCCCTCCTACTATGGCTACACCTTC.

The sample holds many counts of this clonotype. The chain joins TRBV7-6 to TRBJ2-7; D is unresolved. The V end was cut by 7 bases, the J end by 4 bases, with 17 bases between. Germline CDR1 and CDR2: SGHVS and FNYEAQ. This CDR3 region has 14 residues. The CDR3 is CASTKLKLGYEQYF. CDR3 DNA: TGTGCCAGCACCAAACTAAAGTTGGGGTACGAGCAGTACTTC.

As concerns this clonotype: A much more abundant neighbour one base away suggests this may be a read error. V and J are TRBV5-5 and TRBJ2-7; D tentatively fits TRBD1 or TRBD2 (5 bases each). CDR3 length: 14 amino acids. Germline V gene sequence: CDR1 SGHKS, CDR2 YYEKEE (reference sequence). Here the CDR3 DNA reads TGTGCCAGCAGCTGGACCGGGACGGGCTACAAGCAGTACTTC. It codes for CASSWTGTGYKQYF. The full variable domain, with the rest looked up from reference TRBV5-5 and TRBJ2-7, is DAGVTQSPTHLIKTRGQQVTLRCSPISGHKSVSWYQQVLGQGPQFIFQYYEKEERGRGNFPDRFSARQFPNYSSELNVNALLLGDSALYLCASSWTGTGYKQYFGPGTRLTVT.

In its sample, this clonotype was seen many times. The CDR3 DNA follows: TGTGCCAGCAGTCTGACAGGGGGCGAAGCATCCTACAATGAGCAGTTCTTC. It codes for CASSLTGGEASYNEQFF. The chain combines TRBV7-9 with TRBJ2-1, with 10 positions matching TRBD1. This CDR3 has 17 residues. Germline-derived CDR1 and CDR2 are SEHNR and FQNEAQ (reference sequence). The trim removed 6 bases at V and 1 base at J, leaving 9 bases unmatched.

This clonotype was seen only a few times. The chain has TRBV19 and TRBJ2-1, with D tentatively TRBD1 or TRBD2 (6 bases each). CDR1 is LNHDA and CDR2 is SQIVND in the germline V gene (reference sequence). V lost 6 bases to trimming and J lost 8 bases, with 23 bases between them. The CDR3 is 16 amino acids. The CDR3 is CASSSKGGGGFYEQFF. In DNA form, the CDR3 reads TGTGCCAGTAGCTCGAAGGGGGGTGGGGGGTTCTATGAGCAGTTCTTC.

This clonotype was seen a handful of times. The chain recombines TRBV7-9 with TRBJ1-4, with D possibly being TRBD1 (6 bases). V shed 0 bases and J shed 12 bases, with 8 bases lying between them. Germline V CDR1 and CDR2: SEHNR, FQNEAQ (reference sequence). This CDR3 comprises 12 residues. CDR3 amino acids: CASSLADSQLFF. CDR3 nucleotides: TGTGCCAGCAGCTTAGCGGACAGTCAACTGTTTTTT.

The chain recombines TRBV7-9 with TRBJ2-2; D not certain. With 4 bases removed from V and 7 bases from J, the gap between germline ends came to 7 bases. Germline V gives CDR1 SEHNR, CDR2 FQNEAQ (reference sequence). The CDR3 consists of 12 residues. The CDR3 loop reads CASSYQVGELFF. The CDR3 DNA reads TGTGCCAGCAGCTACCAAGTCGGGGAGCTGTTTTTT.

This clonotype has at least ten counts. The junction departs from germline at one end; a sequencing error may be responsible. The chain recombines TRBV7-7 with TRBJ2-5; TRBD2 agrees at 11 bases. Germline V gene sequence: CDR1 SSHAT, CDR2 FNYEAQ (reference sequence). The CDR3 covers 15 residues. CDR3 residues: CASSKTSGNGETQYF. CDR3 in DNA: TGTGCTAGCAGCAAGACTAGCGGGAATGGAGAGACCCAGTACTTC.

This clonotype was counted many times. The genes are TRBV28 and TRBJ2-5; D perhaps matches TRBD2 (6 bases). CDR1 and CDR2 from the germline V gene are MDHEN and SYDVKM. Trimming stripped 3 bases from V and 2 bases from J, with 10 bases between. This CDR3 has 14 residues. The chain's CDR3 is CASSLRDWQETQYF. CDR3 bases: TGTGCCAGCAGTTTGCGGGATTGGCAAGAGACCCAGTACTTC.

This clonotype showed up many times. As DNA, the CDR3 is TGTGCCATCAGTGAGTTCATGGGGTCGAATGAGCAGTTCTTC. Translation: CAISEFMGSNEQFF. This chain uses TRBV10-3 with TRBJ2-1; D not certain. V was cut by 1 base and J by 7 bases, with 11 bases left in between. Germline V lookup: CDR1 ENHRY, CDR2 SYGVKD. There are 14 residues in the CDR3.

This chain uses TRBV11-2 with TRBJ2-5, with a tentative D call TRBD2 (5 bases). This CDR3 is 16 amino acids long. Deletions cut 1 base from V and 5 bases from J, with 17 bases between. Germline CDR1 reads SGHAT; CDR2 reads FQNNGV. CDR3 in DNA: TGTGCCAGCAGCTTAGTCGGGCTGGGAGTCGGGGAGACCCAGTACTTC. Its protein product is CASSLVGLGVGETQYF.

This clonotype was counted at least ten times. The chain uses TRBV2 and TRBJ2-1, with D maybe TRBD2 (6 bases). The CDR3 is 16 amino acids. The germline V gene has CDR1 SNHLY and CDR2 FYNNEI. Trimming cost V 6 bases and J 3 bases, with 18 bases left between them. CDR3 DNA: TGTGCCAGCAGAGCGGGCCGGAATGCCTTCTACAATGAGCAGTTCTTC. Protein product: CASRAGRNAFYNEQFF. Full variable domain (outside the CDR3, taken from reference TRBV2 and TRBJ2-1): EPEVTQTPSHQVTQMGQEVILRCVPISNHLYFYWYRQILGQKVEFLVSFYNNEISEKSEIFDDQFSVERPDGSNFTLKIRSTKLEDSAMYFCASRAGRNAFYNEQFFGPGTRLTVL.

In its sample, this clonotype was seen many times. This chain joins TRBV28 and TRBJ1-2, with D unresolved. V lost 8 bases and J lost 8, with 15 bases in between. There are 12 residues in the CDR3. CDR1 is MDHEN, CDR2 SYDVKM, per germline. The CDR3 nucleotides are TGTGCCAGCGGAGACCGGCGGGAGGGCTACACCTTC. This sequence encodes CASGDRREGYTF.

Worth noting for this clonotype: A much larger clone differs from this one at a single base, so this may be a read error. This CDR3 is CSARPGTGADAQYF. In nucleotides, the CDR3 is TGCAGTGCTAGACCAGGGACAGGGGCAGATGCGCAGTATTTT. The chain couples TRBV20-1 to TRBJ2-3; TRBD1 agrees at 10 bases. This CDR3 has 14 residues. Germline loops: CDR1 DFQATT, CDR2 SNEGSKA (reference sequence).

This clonotype was detected many times. This chain joins TRBV7-3 and TRBJ1-1; tentative D call: TRBD1 (6 bases). V shed 5 bases and J shed 4 bases, with 14 bases lying between them. From germline, CDR1 is SGHTA and CDR2 FQGTGA. There are 14 residues in the CDR3. CDR3 coding DNA: TGTGCCAGCAGCATCTATGGGGGCGGCACTGAAGCTTTCTTT. Its translation is CASSIYGGGTEAFF.

This clonotype was detected ten times or more. The CDR3 DNA reads TGTGCCAGCAGGACAGATACGCAGTATTTT. It codes for CASRTDTQYF. The rearrangement uses TRBV2 and TRBJ2-3, with D unclear. The length of the CDR3 is 10 residues. Germline loops: CDR1 SNHLY, CDR2 FYNNEI. Trimming cost V 6 bases and J 3 bases, with 1 base left between them.

This clonotype was detected ten times or more. V usage is TRBV30 and J usage is TRBJ1-2; TRBD1 might be the D (5 bases). Germline V gene sequence: CDR1 GTSNPN, CDR2 SVGIG (reference sequence). The CDR3 is 13 amino acids. Trimming removed 8 bases at V and 8 bases at J, with 21 bases between. CDR3 protein: CAGSRDPGDGYTF. CDR3 in DNA: TGTGCCGGCTCCCGGGACCCGGGAGACGGCTACACCTTC.

This clonotype was seen at least ten times. The junction departs from the called germline gene at one end, perhaps through a read error. The chain couples TRBV7-9 to TRBJ2-1; perhaps TRBD1 as D (6 bases). The CDR3 loop spans 15 amino acids. Per the germline V gene, CDR1 is SEHNR and CDR2 is FQNEAQ (reference sequence). This CDR3 is CASSLATGSYNEQFF. The DNA of the CDR3 is TGTGCCAGCAGTTTAGCGACAGGCTCCTACAATGAGCAGTTCTTC.

The chain employs TRBV2 and TRBJ1-3; tentative D call: TRBD1 (6 bases). The CDR3 sequence is 14 residues long. The V gene lost 5 bases and the J gene lost 6 bases, with 14 bases spanning the gap. The germline V gene encodes CDR1 SNHLY and CDR2 FYNNEI. The CDR3 loop is CASSRPEGENTIYF. The CDR3 nucleotides read TGTGCCAGCAGTCGGCCCGAGGGGGAAAACACCATATATTTT.

This clonotype was observed a handful of times. The CDR3 nucleotides read TGTGCCAGCAGCACGGACAGGGTGGGGTGGCAGCCCCAGCATTTT. Translating gives CASSTDRVGWQPQHF. This chain links TRBV7-9 with TRBJ1-5, with 8 positions matching TRBD1. Germline V CDR1 and CDR2: SEHNR, FQNEAQ (reference sequence). Trimming removed 5 bases from V and 7 bases from J; junction bases left unmatched: 10. The CDR3 covers 15 residues.

Concerning this clonotype itself: With a much larger clone just one base away, this may be a read error. The chain combines TRBV9 with TRBJ2-3; a possible D gene is TRBD2 (6 bases). This CDR3 spans 15 amino acids. Germline assignment: CDR1 SGDLS and CDR2 YYNGEE. As DNA, the CDR3 is TGTGCCAGCGGCGTAGTGGCGGGAAGCACAGATACGCAGTATTTT. It is translated as CASGVVAGSTDTQYF. The full variable domain, in which reference TRBV9 and TRBJ2-3 provide the parts outside the CDR3, is DSGVTQTPKHLITATGQRVTLRCSPRSGDLSVYWYQQSLDQGLQFLIQYYNGEERAKGNILERFSAQQFPDLHSELNLSSLELGDSALYFCASGVVAGSTDTQYFGPGTRLTVL.

This clonotype came up many times. The chain recombines TRBV11-2 with TRBJ2-7, with TRBD2 matching 10 bases. J was trimmed by 3 bases and V by 3 bases; bases with no gene match: 5. Looked up from germline, CDR1 is SGHAT and CDR2 is FQNNGV. The CDR3 has 15 residues. The CDR3 loop is CASSLGTSDFYEQYF. CDR3 DNA sequence: TGTGCCAGCAGCTTGGGGACTAGCGATTTCTACGAGCAGTACTTC.

The V gene is TRBV12-5, the J gene TRBJ2-7; the match to TRBD2 covers 9 bases. V lost 3 bases, J lost 6 bases, and 3 bases stayed unmatched. The germline gives CDR1 LGHNT, CDR2 FRNRAP. This CDR3 contains 13 residues. The CDR3 DNA follows: TGTGCTAGTGGTTTAGCGGGAGGAACCGAGCAGTACTTC. Its translation is CASGLAGGTEQYF.

This clonotype was found many times. J is TRBJ1-5 and V is TRBV28; D possibly corresponds to TRBD1 (5 bases). Germline V gives CDR1 MDHEN, CDR2 SYDVKM. The V and J ends lost 8 bases and 5 bases respectively, with 13 bases between them. This CDR3 contains 13 residues. CDR3: CASLRDLHQPQHF. The CDR3, as DNA: TGTGCCAGCCTCCGGGACCTACATCAGCCCCAGCATTTT.

Ten or more counts support this clonotype. This rearrangement joins TRBV5-1 to TRBJ2-3, with D perhaps matching TRBD1 or TRBD2 (5 bases each). V lost 0 bases, J lost 2 bases, and 16 bases lay in between. Germline V gene data show CDR1 as SGHRS and CDR2 as YFSETQ. The CDR3 is made up of 17 amino acids. The DNA of the CDR3 is TGCGCCAGCAGCTTGGCGGGACGCCTGAATCCCACAGATACGCAGTATTTT. This codes for CASSLAGRLNPTDTQYF.

This clonotype was observed a few times. The chain is built from TRBV12-3 or TRBV12-4 and TRBJ1-3; D remains ambiguous. Trimming took 3 bases from V and 6 from J, leaving 9 bases between them. The CDR3 covers 13 residues. The CDR3 DNA reads as TGTGCCAGCAGTTTTTCCTCGAAAAACACCATATATTTT. It codes for CASSFSSKNTIYF.

This sequence joins TRBV28 and TRBJ2-5; 7 bases match TRBD1. CDR1 MDHEN and CDR2 SYDVKM come from the germline V gene. J lost 1 base, V lost 6 bases, and 11 bases had no gene match. The CDR3 runs to 16 residues. This CDR3 reads CASRDLSWDSQETQYF. Here the CDR3 DNA reads TGTGCCAGCAGAGACCTCAGCTGGGACAGCCAAGAGACCCAGTACTTC.

This clonotype was counted ten times or more. DNA of the CDR3: TGTGCCAGCAGAATCCTGAGTCGGGGGGCAGGGAGCACAGATACGCAGTATTTT. This translates into CASRILSRGAGSTDTQYF. V usage is TRBV28 and J usage is TRBJ2-3; tentatively, D is TRBD2 (7 bases). CDR1 is MDHEN, CDR2 SYDVKM, per germline. Trimming took off 6 bases at V and 0 bases at J, with 22 bases between the two ends. CDR3 length equals 18 residues.